The 22 T cell receptor beta chains below were found in one sample sequenced in a study of T cell clonality in common variable immunodeficiency (dated by TCRdb to the mid-2010s). Libraries were prepared through the immunoSEQ multiplex PCR assay. TCRdb carries this immuneACCESS record with in-frame sequences only. Its versions omit some clonotypes, under half of them owing to an unresolved V gene in the studies checked, with the rest unexplained. This sample shows about 52,000 clones, and none of them turns up only once. The top ten constitute roughly 5.3% of the sample. Sequenced input: peripheral blood mononuclear cells. The receptors were gathered from a person between 18 and 75 years old in good health.

This clone showed up many times. The read is 3 residues too short to cover the CDR3 end, so that end is filled in from the germline J gene. The chain uses TRBV28 and TRBJ1-5, with D unclear. Germline CDR1 is MDHEN and CDR2 is SYDVKM. Trimming left V 7 bases short and J 0 bases short, with 13 bases between. This CDR3 spans 15 amino acids. The DNA read from the CDR3 is TGTGCCAGCACCTATAGGGTCTATAGCAATCAGCCC. Translating it yields CASTYRVYSNQP. The CDR3 in full is CASTYRVYSNQPQHF.

This clone was counted at least ten times. The sequenced fragment ends 3 residues before the CDR3 boundary, so the rest is inferred from the germline J gene. The chain uses TRBV28 and TRBJ1-5, with D possibly matching TRBD1 (5 bases). CDR1 and CDR2 from the germline V gene are MDHEN and SYDVKM. The CDR3 is 15 amino acids. V lost 6 bases and J lost 1, with 13 bases in between. The CDR3 sequence is CASSLGGASNQPQHF. The CDR3 bases that were read are TGTGCCAGCAGCCTCGGAGGGGCAAGCAATCAGCCC.

This clone was picked up many times. Sequencing ends 3 residues short of the CDR3 end; the germline J gene provides the rest. Different DNA sequences within this sample yield the same CDR3. This chain joins TRBV7-9 and TRBJ1-5; D ambiguous. The CDR3 covers 13 residues. Germline V gene data show CDR1 as SEHNR and CDR2 as FQNEAQ (reference sequence). Trimming took off 2 bases at V and 5 bases at J, with 7 bases between the two ends. Here the CDR3 reads CASSLNRDQPQHF. CDR3 bases read: TGTGCCAGCAGCTTAAATCGGGATCAGCCC.

With respect to this clone: Sequencing ends 3 residues short of the CDR3 end; the germline J gene provides the rest. The chain uses TRBV5-5 and TRBJ1-1; tentative D call: TRBD1 (5 bases). The V gene's germline CDR1 is SGHKS and CDR2 YYEKEE (reference sequence). This CDR3 has 14 amino acids. V lost 1 base, J lost 1 base, and 8 bases lay in between. This CDR3 reads CASSLTGENTEAFF. The part of the CDR3 DNA that was read is TGTGCCAGCAGCTTGACGGGGGAGAACACTGAA.

This clone came up many times. The read ends 3 residues before the CDR3 terminus; that terminus is restored from the germline J gene. The V call is TRBV5-1, the J call TRBJ1-4; TRBD1 might be the D (5 bases). The V and J ends lost 1 base and 3 bases respectively, with 25 bases between them. This CDR3 spans 20 amino acids. Germline CDR1 reads SGHRS; CDR2 reads YFSETQ. The sequenced CDR3 bases are TGCGCCAGCAGCTTGTGGGGCGGCGAGGCCGGTGGGGAATCTAATGAAAAA. This encodes CASSLWGGEAGGESNEK. The CDR3 reads in full as CASSLWGGEAGGESNEKLFF.

This clone has at least ten counts. The CDR3 end lies 3 residues beyond the end of the read and is filled in from the germline J gene. The gene calls are TRBV6-1 and TRBJ2-3, with TRBD2 matching over 9 bases. The CDR3 contains 16 residues. The germline V gene has CDR1 MNHNS and CDR2 SASEGT. J gave up 3 bases and V 4 bases, and 8 bases lay outside the gene matches. The CDR3 protein is CASSAVLAGITDTQYF. Partial CDR3 DNA: TGTGCCAGCAGTGCGGTACTAGCGGGTATTACAGATACG.

This clone was counted at least ten times. The read terminates 3 residues ahead of where the CDR3 ends, so the germline J gene completes it. The rearrangement links TRBV19 to TRBJ1-5; unclear D gene. Trimming pared 3 bases from V and 2 bases from J, leaving 14 bases between. This CDR3 has 16 residues. Germline V lookup: CDR1 LNHDA, CDR2 SQIVND (reference sequence). CDR3: CASSMGSGVRNQPQHF. The part of the CDR3 DNA that was read is TGTGCCAGTAGTATGGGCTCAGGAGTGCGCAATCAGCCC.

This clone was counted ten times or more. The read comes to an end 3 residues before the CDR3 does, leaving the germline J gene to fill in the end. The V and J genes are TRBV6-2 or TRBV6-3 and TRBJ2-7; D is undetermined. Germline-derived CDR1 and CDR2 are MNHEY and SVGEGT. There are 17 residues in the CDR3. V shed 4 bases and J shed 3 bases, with 22 bases lying between them. The CDR3 region is CASSSPPILESLYEQYF. CDR3 DNA, as far as it was read: TGTGCCAGCAGTTCGCCTCCGATCCTAGAATCCCTCTACGAG.

About this clone: A much larger clone differs by one base, so this may be a read error. The read finishes 3 residues shy of the CDR3 end, and the germline J gene is used to complete it. Other nucleotide sequences in the sample specify the same CDR3. This chain uses TRBV11-2 with TRBJ2-1, with D possibly matching TRBD1 (5 bases). This CDR3 is 14 amino acids long. With 0 bases removed from V and 8 bases from J, the gap between germline ends came to 11 bases. CDR1 and CDR2 (germline): SGHAT, FQNNGV. The CDR3 region is CASSLERLGDEQFF. Partial CDR3 DNA: TGTGCCAGCAGCTTAGAAAGGCTAGGGGATGAG.

This clone was seen many times. The CDR3 end is not reached by the read, which stops 3 residues before it; the germline J gene fills it in. This chain links TRBV10-2 with TRBJ2-3, with D possibly being TRBD2 (5 bases). Trimming pared 2 bases from V and 2 bases from J, leaving 8 bases between. CDR1 WSHSY and CDR2 SAAADI come from the germline V gene. This CDR3 contains 14 residues. CDR3 bases read: TGCGCCAGCAGTGAGCGGGGTCTCACAGATACG. It encodes CASSERGLTDT. The complete CDR3 sequence is CASSERGLTDTQYF.

In this sample, this clone turned up many times. The CDR3 end lies 3 residues beyond the end of the read and is filled in from the germline J gene. The chain has TRBV20-1 and TRBJ2-2; 7 bases fit TRBD2. This CDR3 is built from 18 residues. The germline CDR1 and CDR2 sequences are DFQATT and SNEGSKA (reference sequence). V was clipped by 3 bases and J by 4 bases; unmatched bases: 17. The chain's CDR3 is CSARGAVGSGRPTGELFF. CDR3 bases read: TGCAGTGCTAGGGGCGCGGTTGGTAGCGGGCGACCCACCGGGGAG.

This clone was counted ten times or more. Coverage ceases 3 residues before the CDR3 finishes, and the germline J gene fills in the end. V gene TRBV18 combines with J gene TRBJ2-2, with TRBD1 matching over 7 bases. CDR1 KGHSH and CDR2 LQKENI come from the germline V gene. Trimming cost V 5 bases and J 10 bases; bases outside gene matches: 4. The CDR3 extends over 12 amino acids. The CDR3 DNA, read in part, is TGTGCCAGCTCATTCGACAGGGCGGAG. This translates into CASSFDRAE. The entire CDR3 protein reads CASSFDRAELFF.

This clone has a handful of counts. The read terminates 3 residues ahead of where the CDR3 ends, so the germline J gene completes it. The chain couples TRBV11-3 to TRBJ2-5; a weak D match, TRBD2 (7 bases). Germline V gives CDR1 SGHNT, CDR2 YENEEA. The CDR3 consists of 15 residues. V was shortened by 5 bases and J by 4 bases, with 17 bases between the two germline ends. Incomplete CDR3 DNA: TGTGCCAGCAGCCCCGGACTAGGGGGAGGAGAGACC. It encodes CASSPGLGGGET. The full CDR3 protein reads CASSPGLGGGETQYF.

This clone has a count of ten or more. Read coverage stops 3 residues before the CDR3 terminus; the germline J gene supplies the remainder. The chain recombines TRBV7-9 with TRBJ2-2, with D possibly being TRBD2 (7 bases). Germline values: CDR1 SEHNR, CDR2 FQNEAQ (reference sequence). The CDR3 has 13 amino acids. The germline V and J ends were trimmed by 5 bases and 5 bases, with 9 bases remaining between them. Here the CDR3 reads CASSRGATGELFF. The sequenced CDR3 bases are TGTGCCAGCAGCCGGGGGGCAACCGGGGAG.

This clone showed up just a few times. The read gets to within 3 residues of the CDR3 end, and the germline J gene fills in the rest. V is TRBV7-2 and J is TRBJ1-4; D not resolved. Trimming pared 7 bases from V and 4 bases from J, leaving 13 bases between. Germline V gene data show CDR1 as SGHTA and CDR2 as FQGNSA. CDR3 length equals 14 residues. CDR3 protein: CASTIGPRNEKLFF. The part of the CDR3 DNA that was read is TGTGCCAGCACCATTGGGCCTCGTAATGAAAAA.

The sample holds many counts of this clone. Read coverage stops 3 residues before the CDR3 terminus; the germline J gene supplies the remainder. The chain combines TRBV10-3 with TRBJ2-1; the match to TRBD2 covers 7 bases. The CDR3 contains 15 residues. Germline V gene sequence: CDR1 ENHRY, CDR2 SYGVKD. J lost 2 bases, V lost 7 bases, and 8 bases had no gene match. The DNA read from the CDR3 is TGTGCCATCATGAGGGCTAGCGGAACCTACAATGAG. Its protein product is CAIMRASGTYNE. The complete CDR3 protein is CAIMRASGTYNEQFF.

This clone was detected many times. The CDR3 end is not reached by the read, which stops 3 residues before it; the germline J gene fills it in. V and J are TRBV6-2 or TRBV6-3 and TRBJ2-1; no firm D call. Germline assignment: CDR1 MNHEY and CDR2 SVGEGT. The CDR3 runs to 12 residues. Trimming stripped 5 bases from V and 7 bases from J, with 9 bases between. The CDR3 here is CASSQQRNEQFF. The sequenced part of the CDR3 DNA is TGTGCCAGCAGTCAACAGAGAAATGAG.

This clone showed up many times. The read terminates 3 residues before the CDR3 end, so the remaining end is supplied by the germline J gene. The chain uses TRBV7-2 and TRBJ1-2; 10 nucleotides agree with TRBD1. Trimming at V came to 5 bases and at J to 6 bases, leaving 6 bases not matched to a gene. Germline CDR1 SGHTA, CDR2 FQGNSA. The CDR3 is 14 amino acids. CDR3 DNA, as far as it was read: TGTGCCAGCAGCCCCTGGACAGGGGGTGATGGC. It yields the protein CASSPWTGGDG. In full, the CDR3 reads CASSPWTGGDGYTF.

As concerns this clone: The read gets to within 3 residues of the CDR3 end, and the germline J gene fills in the rest. The chain recombines TRBV7-9 with TRBJ1-2; 8 nucleotides agree with TRBD1. CDR1 is SEHNR, CDR2 FQNEAQ, per germline (reference sequence). This CDR3 region has 14 residues. CDR3: CASSLAHRGYDYTF. The covered CDR3 bases are TGTGCCAGCAGCTTAGCCCACAGGGGGTACGAC.

This clone has ten or more counts. The part of the CDR3 DNA that was read is TGTGCCAGTAGTATCGTGACTAGCGGTACAGATACG. Translating gives CASSIVTSGTDT. The full CDR3 reads CASSIVTSGTDTQYF. The gene calls are TRBV19 and TRBJ2-3, with 9 bases matching TRBD2. The read comes to an end 3 residues before the CDR3 does, leaving the germline J gene to fill in the end. CDR3 length: 15 amino acids. Germline V gene sequence: CDR1 LNHDA, CDR2 SQIVND (reference sequence). Unmatched junction bases numbered 4, after V lost 3 bases and J lost 3 bases.

As for this clone: The sequenced fragment ends 3 residues before the CDR3 boundary, so the rest is inferred from the germline J gene. The chain recombines TRBV2 with TRBJ1-2, with a tentative D call TRBD1 (6 bases). This CDR3 contains 13 residues. Germline V lookup: CDR1 SNHLY, CDR2 FYNNEI. V was cut by 4 bases and J by 6 bases, with 12 bases left in between. The part of the CDR3 DNA that was read is TGTGCCAGCAGTGGGATAGGACAGAATGGC. It translates to CASSGIGQNG. The whole CDR3 protein reads CASSGIGQNGYTF.

This clone was seen repeatedly, ten times or more. Coverage ceases 3 residues before the CDR3 finishes, and the germline J gene fills in the end. The chain combines TRBV7-9 with TRBJ2-1, with D uncertain. V lost 5 bases and J lost 5, with 10 bases in between. CDR1 SEHNR and CDR2 FQNEAQ come from the germline V gene (reference sequence). The CDR3 spans 13 residues. The CDR3 region is CASSRRVDNEQFF. The CDR3 bases that were read are TGTGCCAGCAGCCGCCGGGTCGACAATGAG.